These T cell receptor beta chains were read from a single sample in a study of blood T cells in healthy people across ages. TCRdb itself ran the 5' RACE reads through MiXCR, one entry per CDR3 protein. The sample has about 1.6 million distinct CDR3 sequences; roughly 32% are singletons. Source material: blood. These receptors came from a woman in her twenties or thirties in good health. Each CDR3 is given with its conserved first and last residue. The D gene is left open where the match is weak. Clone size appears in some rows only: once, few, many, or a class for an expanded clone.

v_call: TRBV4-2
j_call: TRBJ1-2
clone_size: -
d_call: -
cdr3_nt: TGTGCCAGCAGCCAAGTCGCGCTCTCCAACTATGGCTACACCTTC
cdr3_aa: CASSQVALSNYGYTF

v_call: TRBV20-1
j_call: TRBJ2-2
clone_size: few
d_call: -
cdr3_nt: TGCAGTGCTAGAGATACCGGGGGCAGCGGGGAGCTGTTTTTT
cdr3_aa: CSARDTGGSGELFF

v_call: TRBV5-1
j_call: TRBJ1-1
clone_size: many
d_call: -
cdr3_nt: TGTGCCAGCAGCTTAGGCAGGGGCACTGAAGCTTTCTTT
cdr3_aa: CASSLGRGTEAFF

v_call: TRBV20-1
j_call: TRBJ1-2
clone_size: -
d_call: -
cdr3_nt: TGCAGTGCTAGAGATAAGTGGGACACCTATGGCTACACCTTC
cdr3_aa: CSARDKWDTYGYTF

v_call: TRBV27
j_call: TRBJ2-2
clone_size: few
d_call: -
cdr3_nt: TGTGCCAGCGCAAGCACCGGGGAGCTGTTTTTT
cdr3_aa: CASASTGELFF

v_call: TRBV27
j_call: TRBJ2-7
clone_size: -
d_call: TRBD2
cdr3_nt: TGTGCCAGCAGTTTAGGGGCGGGAGGAGGCGGCGAGCAGTACTTC
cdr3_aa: CASSLGAGGGGEQYF

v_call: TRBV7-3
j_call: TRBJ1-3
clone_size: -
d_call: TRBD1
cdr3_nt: TGTGCCAGCAGCTATCCCCTGGGACAGCCGAGCTCTGGAAACACCATATATTTT
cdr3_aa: CASSYPLGQPSSGNTIYF

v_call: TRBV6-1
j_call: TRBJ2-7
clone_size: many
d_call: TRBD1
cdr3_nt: TGTGCCAGCAGCGCACAGGGGGCCTACGAGCAGTACTTC
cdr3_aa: CASSAQGAYEQYF

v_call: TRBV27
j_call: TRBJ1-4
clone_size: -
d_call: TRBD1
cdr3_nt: TGTGCCAGCAGTCTTACTGCCGGGACAGGGGTAGAAAAACTGTTTTTT
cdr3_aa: CASSLTAGTGVEKLFF

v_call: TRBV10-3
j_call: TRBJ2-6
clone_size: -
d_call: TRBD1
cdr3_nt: TGTGCCATCAGTGAGTCAAAATGGGGACAGGGTAGCTCTGGGGCCAACGTCCTGACTTTC
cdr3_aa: CAISESKWGQGSSGANVLTF

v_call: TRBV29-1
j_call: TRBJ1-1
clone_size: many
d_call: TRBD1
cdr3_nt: TGCAGCGGGGGACAGGGGAGGACTGAAGCTTTCTTT
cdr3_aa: CSGGQGRTEAFF

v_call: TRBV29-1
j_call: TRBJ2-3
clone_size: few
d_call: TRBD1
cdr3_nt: TGCAGCGTACTAGGGGGCTACTACACAGATACGCAGTATTTT
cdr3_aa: CSVLGGYYTDTQYF

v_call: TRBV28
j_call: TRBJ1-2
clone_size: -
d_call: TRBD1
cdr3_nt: TGTGCCAGCACTAGAAACAGGGGGACTAACTATGGCTACACCTTC
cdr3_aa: CASTRNRGTNYGYTF

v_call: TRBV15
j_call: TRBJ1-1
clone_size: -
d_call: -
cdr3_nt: TGTGCCACCAGCAGAGGCCAGAGCTACACTGAAGCTTTCTTT
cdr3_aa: CATSRGQSYTEAFF

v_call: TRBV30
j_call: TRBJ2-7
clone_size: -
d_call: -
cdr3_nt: TGTGCCTGGACCCCTTTAGGACATCGGATTCCCCGTTCCTACGAGCAGTACTTC
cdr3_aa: CAWTPLGHRIPRSYEQYF

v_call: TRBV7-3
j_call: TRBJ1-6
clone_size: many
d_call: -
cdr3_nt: TGTGCCAGCAGCTTCGACAGTTATGAGTCACCCCTCCACTTT
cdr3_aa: CASSFDSYESPLHF

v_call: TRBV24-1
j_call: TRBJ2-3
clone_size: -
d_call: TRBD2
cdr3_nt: TGTGCCACCAGTGATGCCGGGGGGGGGAGGTTGGATACGCAGTATTTT
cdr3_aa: CATSDAGGGRLDTQYF

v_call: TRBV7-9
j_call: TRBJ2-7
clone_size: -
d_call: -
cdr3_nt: TGTGCCAGCAGCTTCGATCACGGATCCTACGAGCAGTACTTC
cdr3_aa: CASSFDHGSYEQYF

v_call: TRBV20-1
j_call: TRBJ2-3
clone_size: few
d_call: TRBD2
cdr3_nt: TGCAGTGCGGGACTAGCGGGAGAGGGCACAGATACGCAGTATTTT
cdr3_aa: CSAGLAGEGTDTQYF

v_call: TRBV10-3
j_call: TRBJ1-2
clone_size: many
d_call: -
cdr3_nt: TGTGCCATCAGTGAGTCTCGGGGACTCTATGGCTACACCTTC
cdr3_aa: CAISESRGLYGYTF

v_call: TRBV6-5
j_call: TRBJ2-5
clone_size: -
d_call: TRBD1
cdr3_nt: TGTGCCAGCAGTTACTCCGGGACAGGGTCGGAGACCCAGTACTTC
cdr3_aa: CASSYSGTGSETQYF

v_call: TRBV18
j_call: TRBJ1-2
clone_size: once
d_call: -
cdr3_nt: TGTGCCAGCTCATCGTCAGGGATAGGAGGCTACACCTTC
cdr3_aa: CASSSSGIGGYTF

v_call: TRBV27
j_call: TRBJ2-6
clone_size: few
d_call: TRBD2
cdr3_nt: TGTGCCAGCGACGGGGGGTCTGGGGCCAACGTCCTGACTTTC
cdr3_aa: CASDGGSGANVLTF

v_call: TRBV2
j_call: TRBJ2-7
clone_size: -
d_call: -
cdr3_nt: TGTGCCAGCAGTCTCGTCAACCACGAGCAGTACTTC
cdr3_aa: CASSLVNHEQYF

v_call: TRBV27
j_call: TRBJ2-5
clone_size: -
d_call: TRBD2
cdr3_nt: TGTGCCAGCAGTTATACTAGCGGGAGATCTTGGGAGACCCAGTACTTC
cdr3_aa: CASSYTSGRSWETQYF

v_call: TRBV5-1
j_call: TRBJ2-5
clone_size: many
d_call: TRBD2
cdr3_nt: TGCGCCAGCAGTCTTCGGGGGGAAGAGACCCAGTACTTC
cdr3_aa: CASSLRGEETQYF

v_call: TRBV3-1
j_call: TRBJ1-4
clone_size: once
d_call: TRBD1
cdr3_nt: TGTGCCAGCAGCCGAGCCCCCGGGACAGGCGGGGGTGAAAAACTGTTTTTT
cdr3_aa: CASSRAPGTGGGEKLFF

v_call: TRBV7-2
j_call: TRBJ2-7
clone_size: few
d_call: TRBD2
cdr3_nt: TGTGCCAGCAGCTACGCCGGGACTAGCGCATACGAGCAGTACTTC
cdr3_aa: CASSYAGTSAYEQYF

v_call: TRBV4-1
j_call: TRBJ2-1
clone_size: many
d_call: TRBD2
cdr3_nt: TGCGCCAGCAGCCAGGGGAGGGGTGAGGGCTACAATGAGCAGTTCTTC
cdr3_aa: CASSQGRGEGYNEQFF

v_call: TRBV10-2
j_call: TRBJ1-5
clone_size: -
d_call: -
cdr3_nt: TGCGCCAGCAGGGAAGTCGGGGCGAATCAGCCCCAGCATTTT
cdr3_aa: CASREVGANQPQHF

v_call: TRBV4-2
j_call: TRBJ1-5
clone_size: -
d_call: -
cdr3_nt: TGTGCCAGCAGCCAAGTCCCTGGTGGGGAGGGCCCCCAGCATTTT
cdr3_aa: CASSQVPGGEGPQHF

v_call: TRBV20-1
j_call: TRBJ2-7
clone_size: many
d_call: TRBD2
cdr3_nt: TGCAGTGCTAGAGGGCCTAGCGGGAACTACGAGCAGTACTTC
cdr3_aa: CSARGPSGNYEQYF

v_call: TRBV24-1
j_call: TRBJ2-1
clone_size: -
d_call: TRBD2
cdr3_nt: TGTGCCACCAGTGACGCAGGACTAGCGGGGGAGCAGTTCTTC
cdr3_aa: CATSDAGLAGEQFF

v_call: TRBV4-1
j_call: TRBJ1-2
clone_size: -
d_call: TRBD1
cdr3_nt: TGCGCCAGCAGCCAAGCTACGGCCCCCGGGACAGGACTTGATGGCTACACCTTC
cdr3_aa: CASSQATAPGTGLDGYTF

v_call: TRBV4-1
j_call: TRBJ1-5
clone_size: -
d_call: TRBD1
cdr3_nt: TGCGCCAGCAGCAAGACAGGGTCGGGCAATCAGCCCCAGCATTTT
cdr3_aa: CASSKTGSGNQPQHF

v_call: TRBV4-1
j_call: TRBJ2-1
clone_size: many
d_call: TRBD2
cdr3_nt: TGCGCCAGCAGCCCCTTTGCGGGAGTCTCGTACAATGAGCAGTTCTTC
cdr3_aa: CASSPFAGVSYNEQFF

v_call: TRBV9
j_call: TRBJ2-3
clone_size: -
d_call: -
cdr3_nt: TGTGCCAGCAGCGTAGAAGGGGGGGCGGGCGGCACAGATACGCAGTATTTT
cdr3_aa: CASSVEGGAGGTDTQYF

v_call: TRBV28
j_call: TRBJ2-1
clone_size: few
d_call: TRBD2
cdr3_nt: TGTGCCAGCAGCCTACCCGGAAGCGGGAGGAAGTACAATGAGCAGTTCTTC
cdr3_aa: CASSLPGSGRKYNEQFF

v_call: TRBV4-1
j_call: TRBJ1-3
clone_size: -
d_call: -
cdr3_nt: TGTGCCAGCAGCCAAGATCGGGGAGCTGGAAACACCATATATTTT
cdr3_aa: CASSQDRGAGNTIYF

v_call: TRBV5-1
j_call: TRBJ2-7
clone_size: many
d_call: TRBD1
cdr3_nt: TGCGCCAGCAGCTTGGAGGGACAGGGGGCTTACGAGCAGTACTTC
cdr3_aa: CASSLEGQGAYEQYF

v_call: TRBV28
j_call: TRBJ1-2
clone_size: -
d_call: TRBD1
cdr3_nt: TGTGCCAGCAGTACCTACAGGGGTAGGGTAGATGGCTACACCTTC
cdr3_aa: CASSTYRGRVDGYTF

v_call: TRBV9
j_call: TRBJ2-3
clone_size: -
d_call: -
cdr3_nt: TGTGCCAGCAGCGTAGCCGGGGGGACAGTCACAGATACGCAGTATTTT
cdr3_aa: CASSVAGGTVTDTQYF

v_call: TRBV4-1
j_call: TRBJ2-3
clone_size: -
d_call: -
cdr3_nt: TGCGCCAGCAGCCAACCCCTCAAAGGACAGCCCGCGGAGTATTTT
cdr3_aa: CASSQPLKGQPAEYF

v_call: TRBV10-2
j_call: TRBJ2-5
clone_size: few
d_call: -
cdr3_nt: TGCGCCAGCAGTGGGAGGGGATTCCAAGAGACCCAGTACTTC
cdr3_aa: CASSGRGFQETQYF

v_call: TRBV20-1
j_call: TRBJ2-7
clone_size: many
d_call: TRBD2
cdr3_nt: TGCAGTGCTAGTAGCGGGGCCACCTACGAGCAGTACTTC
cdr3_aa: CSASSGATYEQYF

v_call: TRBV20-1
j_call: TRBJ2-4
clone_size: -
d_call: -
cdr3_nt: TGCAGTGCTAGAGATCAAGAGCGACTCGGGAGTTGGCAAAACATTCAGTACTTC
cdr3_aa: CSARDQERLGSWQNIQYF

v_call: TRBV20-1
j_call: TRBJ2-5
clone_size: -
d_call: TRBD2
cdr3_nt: TGCAGTGCCAGAACCCCGACTAGCGTTCAAGAGACCCAGTACTTC
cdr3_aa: CSARTPTSVQETQYF

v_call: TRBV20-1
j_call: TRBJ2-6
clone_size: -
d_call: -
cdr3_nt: TGCAGTGCAACTGACCCGGCAGGGGCCAACGTCCTGACTTTC
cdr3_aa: CSATDPAGANVLTF

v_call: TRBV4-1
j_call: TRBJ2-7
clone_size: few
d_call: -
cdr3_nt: TGCGCCAGCAGCCAACCCTCCGAGGGCTACGAGCAGTACTTC
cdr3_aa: CASSQPSEGYEQYF

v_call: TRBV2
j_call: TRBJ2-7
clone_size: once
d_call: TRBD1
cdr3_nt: TGTGCCAGCAGTGAAGGGGGGACAGGGAATCTAGAGCAGTACTTC
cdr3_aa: CASSEGGTGNLEQYF

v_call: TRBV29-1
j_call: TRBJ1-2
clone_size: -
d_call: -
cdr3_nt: TGCAGCGTTTCTGGGGGGGCGAATGATCTAGGTGGCTACACCTTC
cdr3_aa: CSVSGGANDLGGYTF

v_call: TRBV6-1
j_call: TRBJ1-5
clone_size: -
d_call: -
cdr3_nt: TGTGCCACCCCTGGGACGACAGGTACGGGCAATCAGCCCCAGCATTTT
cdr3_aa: CATPGTTGTGNQPQHF

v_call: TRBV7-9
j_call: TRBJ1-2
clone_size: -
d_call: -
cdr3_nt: TGTGCCCGCAGCTTAGACGGACGGTATGGCTACACCTTC
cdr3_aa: CARSLDGRYGYTF

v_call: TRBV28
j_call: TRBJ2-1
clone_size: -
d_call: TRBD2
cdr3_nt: TGTGCCAGCAGTTATTACCCCGGGGAGCGGGAGGGCCCAAACTCCTACAATGAGCAGTTCTTC
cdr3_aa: CASSYYPGEREGPNSYNEQFF

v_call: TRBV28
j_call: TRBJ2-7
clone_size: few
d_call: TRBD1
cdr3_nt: TGTGCCAGCAGTCCAGGGGGCAATACCTACGAGCAGTACTTC
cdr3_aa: CASSPGGNTYEQYF